The 24 T cell receptor beta chains below all came from one sample that was sequenced in a study of memory CD4+ T cells and cytomegalovirus serostatus. The assay was immunoSEQ multiplex PCR, and TCRdb's table has in-frame clones only and misses some. The sample consists of under 80,000 clones, around 82% of them appearing once. Single viable CD3+CD4+CD8-CD45RO+ cells were sorted as the memory CD4+ T cells. The sample taken for sequencing was memory CD4+ T cells from blood. The receptors come from an adult in good health and CMV-seropositive.

This chain links TRBV14 with TRBJ1-1, with D perhaps TRBD1 (6 bases). The V end was cut by 8 bases, the J end by 5 bases, with 15 bases between. From germline, CDR1 is SGHDN and CDR2 FVKESK. The CDR3 contains 13 residues. The CDR3 DNA sequence: TGTGCCAGCGGCAGGGGAGGAGGTACTGAAGCTTTCTTT. As protein: CASGRGGGTEAFF.

In this sample, this clone turned up a few times. The genes are TRBV9 and TRBJ1-1; D may be TRBD1 (5 bases). Trimming removed 2 bases at V and 9 bases at J, with 14 bases between. This CDR3 spans 13 amino acids. Germline-derived CDR1 and CDR2 are SGDLS and YYNGEE. CDR3 in amino acids: CASSVLVGDQAFF. In DNA form, the CDR3 reads TGTGCCAGCAGCGTCTTAGTCGGGGACCAAGCTTTCTTT.

The V call is TRBV7-2, the J call TRBJ1-1, with 8 nucleotides matching TRBD1. The CDR3 runs 15 residues. V trimming: 5 bases; J trimming: 3 bases; junction bases outside the gene matches: 8. Germline CDR1 SGHTA, CDR2 FQGNSA. Here the CDR3 reads CASSPNRGRYTEAFF. CDR3 in DNA: TGTGCCAGCAGCCCTAACAGGGGGAGGTACACTGAAGCTTTCTTT. The full variable domain, rest sourced from reference TRBV7-2 and TRBJ1-1, is GAGVSQSPSNKVTEKGKDVELRCDPISGHTALYWYRQSLGQGLEFLIYFQGNSAPDKSGLPSDRFSAERTGGSVSTLTIQRTQQEDSAVYLCASSPNRGRYTEAFFGQGTRLTVV.

This clone was detected only a few times. The genes are TRBV7-9 and TRBJ2-7; D remains ambiguous. Germline-derived CDR1 and CDR2 are SEHNR and FQNEAQ (reference sequence). This CDR3 has 12 residues. V lost 2 bases and J lost 2, with 4 bases in between. The CDR3 DNA reads as TGTGCCAGCAGCTTATCTGCCTACGAGCAGTACTTC. This translates into CASSLSAYEQYF. The full variable domain, in which reference TRBV7-9 and TRBJ2-7 provide the parts outside the CDR3, is DTGVSQNPRHKITKRGQNVTFRCDPISEHNRLYWYRQTLGQGPEFLTYFQNEAQLEKSRLLSDRFSAERPKGSFSTLEIQRTEQGDSAMYLCASSLSAYEQYFGPGTRLTVT.

This clone was seen just once. The J gene is TRBJ1-1, the V gene TRBV5-6; no clear D. Deletions cut 1 base from V and 3 bases from J, with 10 bases between. Germline CDR1 reads SGHDT; CDR2 reads YYEEEE. CDR3 length: 14 amino acids. The CDR3, as DNA: TGTGCCAGCAGCTTGCTTGGAACTGACACTGAAGCTTTCTTT. Its translation is CASSLLGTDTEAFF. Together with reference TRBV5-6 and TRBJ1-1, the CDR3 gives the full variable domain: DAGVTQSPTHLIKTRGQQVTLRCSPKSGHDTVSWYQQALGQGPQFIFQYYEEEERQRGNFPDRFSGHQFPNYSSELNVNALLLGDSALYLCASSLLGTDTEAFFGQGTRLTVV.

This chain links TRBV7-8 with TRBJ1-1; 9 bases align to TRBD1. V trimming: 3 bases; J trimming: 0 bases; junction bases outside the gene matches: 5. CDR3 size: 16 residues. CDR1 is SGHVS, CDR2 FQNEAQ, per germline. The CDR3 here is CASSFPGQGMNTEAFF. In nucleotides, the CDR3 is TGTGCCAGCAGCTTTCCGGGACAGGGCATGAACACTGAAGCTTTCTTT.

V gene TRBV4-3 combines with J gene TRBJ2-6; the D is unclear. With 1 base removed from V and 0 bases from J, the gap between germline ends came to 4 bases. Germline CDR1 reads LGHNA; CDR2 reads YSLEER. The CDR3 has 15 amino acids. This chain's CDR3 is CASSQVGSGANVLTF. Written as DNA, the CDR3 is TGCGCCAGCAGCCAAGTTGGCTCTGGGGCCAACGTCCTGACTTTC.

This chain joins TRBV4-1 and TRBJ1-6; 7 bases match TRBD1. V trimming: 4 bases; J trimming: 10 bases; junction bases outside the gene matches: 4. From germline, CDR1 is MGHRA and CDR2 YSYEKL. The CDR3 consists of 13 residues. The CDR3 reads CASSLTGDSPLHF. In DNA form, the CDR3 reads TGCGCCAGCAGCCTAACAGGGGACTCACCCCTCCACTTT.

This chain uses TRBV7-9 with TRBJ1-1; possible D gene TRBD1, 5 bases. Trimming took off 4 bases at V and 4 bases at J, with 10 bases between the two ends. The germline V gene encodes CDR1 SEHNR and CDR2 FQNEAQ (reference sequence). The CDR3 extends over 13 amino acids. The CDR3 bases are TGTGCCAGCAGCTCGCAGGGTACCACTGAAGCTTTCTTT. It specifies CASSSQGTTEAFF.

The rearrangement joins TRBV4-1 to TRBJ1-2; the match to TRBD1 covers 7 bases. The V and J ends lost 0 bases and 11 bases, in that order; junction bases with no gene match: 12. The CDR3 runs to 15 residues. Germline V gene lookup returns CDR1 MGHRA and CDR2 YSYEKL. The CDR3: CASSQEDRVIQTYTF. Written as DNA, the CDR3 is TGCGCCAGCAGCCAAGAAGACAGGGTCATACAGACTTACACCTTC.

This chain connects TRBV9 to TRBJ1-4; D may be TRBD1 (5 bases). The CDR3 consists of 15 residues. Trimming pared 2 bases from V and 6 bases from J, leaving 14 bases between. Looked up from germline, CDR1 is SGDLS and CDR2 is YYNGEE. The CDR3 nucleotides are TGTGCCAGCAGCGTTCGGGGGACTGGGGATGAAAAACTGTTTTTT. This codes for CASSVRGTGDEKLFF. Variable domain in full (rest from reference TRBV9 and TRBJ1-4): DSGVTQTPKHLITATGQRVTLRCSPRSGDLSVYWYQQSLDQGLQFLIQYYNGEERAKGNILERFSAQQFPDLHSELNLSSLELGDSALYFCASSVRGTGDEKLFFGSGTQLSVL.

The gene calls are TRBV21-1 and TRBJ2-7; TRBD2, as called in the table, went unchecked against the DNA. TRBV21-1 is shown as a pseudogene. This CDR3 region has 20 residues. The CDR3 DNA reads as TGTGCCAGCAGATCTGGGTTCTGGTACCAGCGGGAAAGAAAGACCTACGAGCAGTACGTC. Translating it yields CASRSGFWYQRERKTYEQYV.

The chain couples TRBV20-1 to TRBJ1-1; D is uncertain. V dropped 4 bases and J dropped 5 bases, with 8 bases sitting between them. CDR1 and CDR2 (germline): DFQATT, SNEGSKA (reference sequence). There are 11 residues in the CDR3. The CDR3 spells CSATPSTEAFF. In DNA, the CDR3 is TGCAGTGCTACGCCTTCTACTGAAGCTTTCTTT.

The chain couples TRBV29-1 to TRBJ2-1; tentative D call: TRBD1 (5 bases). The germline V gene has CDR1 SQVTM and CDR2 ANQGSEA. The V end lost 7 bases, the J end lost 0 bases, and 19 bases lay between the germline ends. The CDR3 is 16 amino acids. This CDR3 is CSAWGTGRSSYNEQFF. As DNA, the CDR3 is TGCAGCGCGTGGGGCACCGGGCGGAGCTCCTACAATGAGCAGTTCTTC.

The chain is built from TRBV2 and TRBJ1-6, with D hard to call. V was shortened by 5 bases and J by 11 bases, with 7 bases between the two germline ends. The CDR3 consists of 11 residues. Per the germline V gene, CDR1 is SNHLY and CDR2 is FYNNEI. The CDR3 DNA reads TGTGCCAGCAGTTCAAATACACCCCTCCACTTT. Its protein product is CASSSNTPLHF.

This clone was recorded at least ten times. The V and J genes are TRBV5-1 and TRBJ1-1, with TRBD1 matching over 8 bases. The V and J ends lost 7 bases and 0 bases, in that order; junction bases with no gene match: 5. CDR3 length: 14 residues. Germline V gives CDR1 SGHRS, CDR2 YFSETQ. Here the CDR3 DNA reads TGCGCCAGCCGGGGACAGGCTGTGAACACTGAAGCTTTCTTT. Encoded protein: CASRGQAVNTEAFF.

This clone was counted between two and nine times. This rearrangement joins TRBV11-1 to TRBJ1-6, with TRBD1 matching 7 bases. V lost 7 bases to trimming and J lost 8 bases; unmatched junction nucleotides: 8. Germline V lookup: CDR1 SGHAT, CDR2 FQDESV (reference sequence). CDR3 length: 14 residues. The CDR3 nucleotides read TGTGCCAGCACCGCGACAGGGATGGATTCACCCCTCCACTTT. Its translation: CASTATGMDSPLHF.

The V call is TRBV7-2, the J call TRBJ1-1; possibly TRBD1 for D (6 bases). V was clipped by 5 bases and J by 0 bases, with 16 bases between them. This CDR3 region has 16 residues. Germline V gene lookup returns CDR1 SGHTA and CDR2 FQGNSA. As DNA, the CDR3 is TGTGCCAGCAGCCCTCGGACGACAGGTATGAACACTGAAGCTTTCTTT. Amino acid sequence: CASSPRTTGMNTEAFF.

V gene TRBV7-9 combines with J gene TRBJ2-5; tentatively, D is TRBD1 (5 bases). Germline CDR1 is SEHNR and CDR2 is FQNEAQ (reference sequence). Trimming cost V 1 base and J 9 bases, with 12 bases left between them. The CDR3 extends over 13 amino acids. CDR3 sequence: CASSLEGPHPQYF. CDR3 in DNA: TGTGCCAGCAGCTTAGAGGGGCCGCATCCCCAGTACTTC.

This chain connects TRBV19 to TRBJ1-2; TRBD1 matches at 12 bases. The V and J ends lost 6 bases and 8 bases, in that order; junction bases with no gene match: 10. Germline V CDR1 and CDR2: LNHDA, SQIVND (reference sequence). The CDR3 totals 15 residues. The CDR3 region has the DNA TGTGCCAGTAGACTGGGACAGGGGGCGGTGAACGGCTACACCTTC. This gives the protein CASRLGQGAVNGYTF.

The chain combines TRBV7-2 with TRBJ1-2; no definite D call. The CDR3 covers 14 residues. Germline-derived CDR1 and CDR2 are SGHTA and FQGNSA. Trimming removed 5 bases from V and 1 base from J, with 11 bases in between. CDR3 nucleotide sequence: TGTGCCAGCAGCCGTAAGACGGATAACTATGGCTACACCTTC. Translating gives CASSRKTDNYGYTF.

The V gene is TRBV18, the J gene TRBJ2-3; 11 bases agree with TRBD2. CDR3 length: 14 residues. Germline lookup yields CDR1 KGHSH and CDR2 LQKENI. V gave up 6 bases and J gave up 6 bases; unmatched junction bases: 5. This chain's CDR3 is CASSSTSGEDTQYF. The CDR3 nucleotides are TGTGCCAGCTCGTCGACTAGCGGGGAGGATACGCAGTATTTT. Together with reference TRBV18 and TRBJ2-3, the CDR3 gives the full variable domain: NAGVMQNPRHLVRRRGQEARLRCSPMKGHSHVYWYRQLPEEGLKFMVYLQKENIIDESGMPKERFSAEFPKEGPSILRIQQVVRGDSAAYFCASSSTSGEDTQYFGPGTRLTVL.

The rearrangement links TRBV19 to TRBJ1-1; no reliable D call. CDR1 LNHDA and CDR2 SQIVND come from the germline V gene (reference sequence). V dropped 8 bases and J dropped 5 bases, with 12 bases sitting between them. The CDR3 spans 12 residues. The CDR3 is CASGRGLTEAFF. The CDR3 DNA follows: TGTGCCAGTGGACGAGGGTTGACTGAAGCTTTCTTT.

CDR3 nucleotide sequence: TGTGCCATCTCCCCAGGAGTATCCTACGAGCAGTACTTC. Amino acids: CAISPGVSYEQYF. The chain combines TRBV10-3 with TRBJ2-7; D uncertain. Per the germline V gene, CDR1 is ENHRY and CDR2 is SYGVKD. This CDR3 comprises 13 residues. Trimming removed 8 bases from V and 1 base from J, with 12 bases in between.